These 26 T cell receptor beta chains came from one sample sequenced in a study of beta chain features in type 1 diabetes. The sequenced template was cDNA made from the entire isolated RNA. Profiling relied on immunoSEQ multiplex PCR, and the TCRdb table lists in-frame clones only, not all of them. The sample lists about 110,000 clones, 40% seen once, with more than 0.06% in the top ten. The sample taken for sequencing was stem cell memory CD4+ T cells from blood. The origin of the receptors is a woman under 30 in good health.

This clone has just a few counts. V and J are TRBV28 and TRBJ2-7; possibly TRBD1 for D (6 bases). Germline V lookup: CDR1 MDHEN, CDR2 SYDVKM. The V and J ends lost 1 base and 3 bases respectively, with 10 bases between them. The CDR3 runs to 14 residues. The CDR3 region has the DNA TGTGCCAGCAGTTTATATGGGGACAACTACGAGCAGTACTTC. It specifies CASSLYGDNYEQYF.

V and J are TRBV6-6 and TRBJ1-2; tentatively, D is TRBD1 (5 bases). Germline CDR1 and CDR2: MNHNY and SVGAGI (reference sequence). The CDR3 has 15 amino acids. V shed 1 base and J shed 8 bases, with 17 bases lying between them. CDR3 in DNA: TGTGCCAGCAGTTACTTGGCGGGGCCGCGACAGGGCTACACCTTC. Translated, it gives CASSYLAGPRQGYTF.

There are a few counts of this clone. CDR3 bases: TGCAGCGTTGAAACTAGCGGGAGGGCGGGTGAGCAGTTCTTC. Protein product: CSVETSGRAGEQFF. The rearrangement links TRBV29-1 to TRBJ2-1, with 13 bases fitting TRBD2. Trimming at V came to 2 bases and at J to 9 bases, leaving 4 bases not matched to a gene. Germline loops: CDR1 SQVTM, CDR2 ANQGSEA. The CDR3 loop spans 14 amino acids.

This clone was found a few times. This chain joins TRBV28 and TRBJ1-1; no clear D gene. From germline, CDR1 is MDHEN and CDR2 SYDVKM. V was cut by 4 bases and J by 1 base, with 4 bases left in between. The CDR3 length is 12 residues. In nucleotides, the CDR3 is TGTGCCAGCAGTTCTCCGAACACTGAAGCTTTCTTT. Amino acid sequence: CASSSPNTEAFF.

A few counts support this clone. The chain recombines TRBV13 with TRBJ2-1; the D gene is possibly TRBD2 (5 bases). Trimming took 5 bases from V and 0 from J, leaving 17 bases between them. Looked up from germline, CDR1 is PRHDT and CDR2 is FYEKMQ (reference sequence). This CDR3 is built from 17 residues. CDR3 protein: CASSTVLATFSYNEQFF. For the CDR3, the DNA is TGTGCCAGCAGCACCGTCCTAGCTACCTTCTCCTACAATGAGCAGTTCTTC.

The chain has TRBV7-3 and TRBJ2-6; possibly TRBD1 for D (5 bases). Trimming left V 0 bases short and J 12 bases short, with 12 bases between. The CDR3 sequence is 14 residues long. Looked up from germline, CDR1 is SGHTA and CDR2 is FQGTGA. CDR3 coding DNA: TGTGCCAGCAGCTTAACGTTCAGGGATAGCGTCCTGACTTTC. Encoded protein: CASSLTFRDSVLTF.

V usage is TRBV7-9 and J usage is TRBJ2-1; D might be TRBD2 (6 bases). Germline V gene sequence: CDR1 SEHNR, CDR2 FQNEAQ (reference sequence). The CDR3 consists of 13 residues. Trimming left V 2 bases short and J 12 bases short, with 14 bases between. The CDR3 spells CASSLKAGSAQFF. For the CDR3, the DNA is TGTGCCAGCAGCTTAAAGGCGGGATCGGCGCAGTTCTTC.

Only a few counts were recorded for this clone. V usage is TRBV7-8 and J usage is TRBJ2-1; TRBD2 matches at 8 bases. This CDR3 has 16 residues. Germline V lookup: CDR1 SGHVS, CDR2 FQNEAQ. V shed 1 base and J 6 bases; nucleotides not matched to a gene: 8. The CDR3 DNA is TGTGCCAGCAGCTTAGTTGGCGGGAGGCCTAGCAATGAGCAGTTCTTC. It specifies CASSLVGGRPSNEQFF.

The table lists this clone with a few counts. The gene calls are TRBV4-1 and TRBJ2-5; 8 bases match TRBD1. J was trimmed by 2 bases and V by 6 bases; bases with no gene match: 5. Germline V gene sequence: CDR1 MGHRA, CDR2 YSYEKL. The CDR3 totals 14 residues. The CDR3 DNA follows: TGCGCCAGCAGTCAAAGGACAGGGCAAGAGACCCAGTACTTC. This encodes CASSQRTGQETQYF.

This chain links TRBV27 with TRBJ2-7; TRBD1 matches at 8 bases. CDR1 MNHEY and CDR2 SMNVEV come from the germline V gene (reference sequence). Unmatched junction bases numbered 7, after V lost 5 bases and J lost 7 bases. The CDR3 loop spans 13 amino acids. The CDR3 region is CASSIRQGREQYF. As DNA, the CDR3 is TGTGCCAGCAGTATACGACAGGGGCGAGAGCAGTACTTC.

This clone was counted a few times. CDR3 DNA: TGTGCCAGCAGCTCAGGTCGGGGGGGTGTCCTTCAGTACTTC. As protein: CASSSGRGGVLQYF. The J gene is TRBJ2-4, the V gene TRBV11-2, with TRBD2 matching over 8 bases. V shed 4 bases and J 11 bases; nucleotides not matched to a gene: 10. The CDR3 contains 14 residues. Germline CDR1 reads SGHAT; CDR2 reads FQNNGV.

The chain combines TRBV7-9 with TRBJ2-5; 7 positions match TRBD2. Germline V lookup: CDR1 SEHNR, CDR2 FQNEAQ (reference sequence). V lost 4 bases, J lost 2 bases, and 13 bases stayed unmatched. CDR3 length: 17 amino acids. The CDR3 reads CASSSAEGGFRQETQYF. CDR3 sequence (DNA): TGTGCCAGCAGCTCCGCGGAGGGAGGGTTTAGGCAAGAGACCCAGTACTTC.

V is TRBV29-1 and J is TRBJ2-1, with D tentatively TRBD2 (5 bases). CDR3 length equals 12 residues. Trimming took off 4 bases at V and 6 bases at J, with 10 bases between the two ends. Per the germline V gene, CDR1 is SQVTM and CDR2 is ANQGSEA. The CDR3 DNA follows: TGCAGCGTTGGCCAAACTAGCAATGAGCAGTTCTTC. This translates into CSVGQTSNEQFF.

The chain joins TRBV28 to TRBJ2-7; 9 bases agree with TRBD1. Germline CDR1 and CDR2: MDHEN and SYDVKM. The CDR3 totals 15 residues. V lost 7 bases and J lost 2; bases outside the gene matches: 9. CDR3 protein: CASNSQGAVAYEQYF. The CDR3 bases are TGTGCCAGCAACTCACAGGGGGCAGTAGCCTACGAGCAGTACTTC.

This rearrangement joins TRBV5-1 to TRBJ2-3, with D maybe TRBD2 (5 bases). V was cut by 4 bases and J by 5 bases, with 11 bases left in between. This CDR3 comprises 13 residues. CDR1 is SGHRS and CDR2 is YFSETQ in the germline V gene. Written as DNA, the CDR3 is TGCGCCAGCAGCCCGTTAGCGAGAGATACGCAGTATTTT. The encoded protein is CASSPLARDTQYF.

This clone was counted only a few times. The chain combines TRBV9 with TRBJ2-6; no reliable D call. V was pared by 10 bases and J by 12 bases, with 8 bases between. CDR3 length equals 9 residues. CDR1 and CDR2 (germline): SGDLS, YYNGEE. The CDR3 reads CAGEVVLTF. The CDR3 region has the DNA TGTGCCGGTGAGGTCGTCCTGACTTTC.

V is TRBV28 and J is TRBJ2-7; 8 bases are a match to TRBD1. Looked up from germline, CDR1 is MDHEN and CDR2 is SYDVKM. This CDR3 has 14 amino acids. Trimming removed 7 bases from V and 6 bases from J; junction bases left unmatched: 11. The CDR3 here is CASKGQGALGEQYF. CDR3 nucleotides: TGTGCCAGCAAAGGACAGGGAGCTCTCGGCGAGCAGTACTTC.

CDR3 sequence: CASSLASRATRGGYTF. The CDR3 coding sequence is TGTGCCAGCAGCTTAGCTTCCCGAGCCACGCGAGGCGGCTACACCTTC. The genes are TRBV7-8 and TRBJ1-2; D gene uncertain. This CDR3 comprises 16 residues. V lost 0 bases and J 8 bases, leaving 19 bases between the germline ends. Looked up from germline, CDR1 is SGHVS and CDR2 is FQNEAQ.

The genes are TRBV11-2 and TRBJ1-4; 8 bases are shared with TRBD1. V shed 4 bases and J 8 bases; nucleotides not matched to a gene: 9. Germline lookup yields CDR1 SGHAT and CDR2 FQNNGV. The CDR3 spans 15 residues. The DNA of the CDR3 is TGTGCCAGCAGCTCCTACAGGGGGTTAAGAGAAAAACTGTTTTTT. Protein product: CASSSYRGLREKLFF.

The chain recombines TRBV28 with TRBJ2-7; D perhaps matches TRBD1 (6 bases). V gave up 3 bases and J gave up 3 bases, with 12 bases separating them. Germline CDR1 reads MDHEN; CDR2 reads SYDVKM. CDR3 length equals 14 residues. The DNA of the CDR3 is TGTGCCAGCAGTTTCTGGGGGCTCAACTACGAGCAGTACTTC. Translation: CASSFWGLNYEQYF.

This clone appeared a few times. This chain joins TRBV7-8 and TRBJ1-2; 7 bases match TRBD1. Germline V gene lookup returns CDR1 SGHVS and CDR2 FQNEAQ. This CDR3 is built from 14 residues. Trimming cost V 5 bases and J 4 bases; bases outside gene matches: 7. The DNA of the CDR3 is TGTGCCAGCAGCACATCCGACAGGGTCTATGGCTACACCTTC. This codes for CASSTSDRVYGYTF.

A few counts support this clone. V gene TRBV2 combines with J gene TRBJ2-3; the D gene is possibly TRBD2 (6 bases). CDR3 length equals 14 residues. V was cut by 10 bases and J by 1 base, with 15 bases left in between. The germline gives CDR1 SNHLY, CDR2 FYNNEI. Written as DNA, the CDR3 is TGTGCCATCCGACGGGGAGGCGGCACAGATACGCAGTATTTT. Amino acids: CAIRRGGGTDTQYF.

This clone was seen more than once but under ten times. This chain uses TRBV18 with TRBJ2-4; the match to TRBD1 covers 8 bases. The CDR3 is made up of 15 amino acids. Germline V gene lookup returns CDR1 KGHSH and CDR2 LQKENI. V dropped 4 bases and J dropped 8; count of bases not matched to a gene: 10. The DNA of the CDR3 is TGTGCCAGCTCACGAAACCCAGGGGGCTCGGACATTCAGTACTTC. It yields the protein CASSRNPGGSDIQYF. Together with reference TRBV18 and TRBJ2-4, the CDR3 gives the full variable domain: NAGVMQNPRHLVRRRGQEARLRCSPMKGHSHVYWYRQLPEEGLKFMVYLQKENIIDESGMPKERFSAEFPKEGPSILRIQQVVRGDSAAYFCASSRNPGGSDIQYFGAGTRLSVL.

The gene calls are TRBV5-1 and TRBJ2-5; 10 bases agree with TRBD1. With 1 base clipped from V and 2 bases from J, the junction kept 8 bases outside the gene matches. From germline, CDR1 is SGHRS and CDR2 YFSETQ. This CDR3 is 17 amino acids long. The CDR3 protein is CASSLLPGQGPQETQYF. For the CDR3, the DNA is TGCGCCAGCAGCTTGTTACCGGGACAGGGGCCGCAAGAGACCCAGTACTTC.

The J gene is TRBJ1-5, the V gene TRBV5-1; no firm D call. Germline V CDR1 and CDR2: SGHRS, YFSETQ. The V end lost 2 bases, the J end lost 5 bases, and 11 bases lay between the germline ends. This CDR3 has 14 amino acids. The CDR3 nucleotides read TGCGCCAGCAGCTTCACGGCAGGCGATCAGCCCCAGCATTTT. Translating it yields CASSFTAGDQPQHF.

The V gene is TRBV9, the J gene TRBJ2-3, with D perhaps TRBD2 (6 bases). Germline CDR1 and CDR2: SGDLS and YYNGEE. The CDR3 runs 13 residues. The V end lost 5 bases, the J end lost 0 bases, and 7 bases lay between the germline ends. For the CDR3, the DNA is TGTGCCAGCAGGGGGACTAGCACAGATACGCAGTATTTT. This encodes CASRGTSTDTQYF.